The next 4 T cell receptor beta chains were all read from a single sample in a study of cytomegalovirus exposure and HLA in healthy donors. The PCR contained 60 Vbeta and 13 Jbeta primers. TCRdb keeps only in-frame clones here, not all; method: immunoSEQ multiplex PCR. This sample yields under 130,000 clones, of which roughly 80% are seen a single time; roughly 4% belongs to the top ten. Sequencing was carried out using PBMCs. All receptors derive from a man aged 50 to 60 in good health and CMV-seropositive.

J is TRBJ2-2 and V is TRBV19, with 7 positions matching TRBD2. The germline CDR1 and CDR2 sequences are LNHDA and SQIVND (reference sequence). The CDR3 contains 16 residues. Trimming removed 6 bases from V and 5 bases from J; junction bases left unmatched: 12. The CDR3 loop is CASSSLGGSITGELFF. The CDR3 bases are TGTGCCAGTAGCTCCCTTGGCGGGAGCATAACCGGGGAGCTGTTTTTT. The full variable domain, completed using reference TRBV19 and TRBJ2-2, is DGGITQSPKYLFRKEGQNVTLSCEQNLNHDAMYWYRQDPGQGLRLIYYSQIVNDFQKGDIAEGYSVSREKKESFPLTVTSAQKNPTAFYLCASSSLGGSITGELFFGEGSRLTVL.

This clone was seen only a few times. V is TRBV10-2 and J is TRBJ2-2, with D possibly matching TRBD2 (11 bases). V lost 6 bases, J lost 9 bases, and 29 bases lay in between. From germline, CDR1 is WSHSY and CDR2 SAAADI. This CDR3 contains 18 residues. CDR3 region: CASRTGGATSGERRELFF. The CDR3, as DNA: TGCGCCAGCAGGACAGGGGGCGCGACTAGCGGGGAGCGCCGGGAGCTGTTTTTT.

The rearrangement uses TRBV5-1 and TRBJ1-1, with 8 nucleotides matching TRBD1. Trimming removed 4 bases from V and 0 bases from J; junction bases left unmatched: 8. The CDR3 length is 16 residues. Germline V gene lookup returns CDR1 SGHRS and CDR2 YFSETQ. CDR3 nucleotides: TGCGCCAGCAGCAGAGGACAGGGTGTATTGAACACTGAAGCTTTCTTT. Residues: CASSRGQGVLNTEAFF.

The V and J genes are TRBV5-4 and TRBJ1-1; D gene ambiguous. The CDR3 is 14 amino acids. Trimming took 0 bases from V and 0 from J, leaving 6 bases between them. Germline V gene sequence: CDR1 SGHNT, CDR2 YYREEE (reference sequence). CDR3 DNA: TGTGCCAGCAGCTTGGGTCAGGTGAACACTGAAGCTTTCTTT. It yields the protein CASSLGQVNTEAFF.